The 32 T cell receptor beta chains in this list originate from one sample, sequenced in a study of T cell changes during pregnancy in multiple sclerosis. Data came from immunoSEQ multiplex PCR; TCRdb stores just in-frame clones and leaves some out. The data show 25,000 to 35,000 clones, about 88% seen once. Sample: CD4+ T cells from peripheral blood mononuclear cells, taken in the second trimester of pregnancy. Receptors were obtained from a female donor in good health, enrolled as a control in a pregnancy study.

J is TRBJ2-5 and V is TRBV30, with D possibly TRBD2 on 5 matching bases. Germline V gene sequence: CDR1 GTSNPN, CDR2 SVGIG (reference sequence). The CDR3 covers 13 residues. The V gene lost 2 bases and the J gene lost 5 bases, with 12 bases spanning the gap. CDR3 sequence reads: CAWSLRGTETQYF. DNA for the CDR3: TGTGCCTGGAGTCTTCGGGGTACGGAGACCCAGTACTTC.

The chain joins TRBV6-1 to TRBJ2-5; 10 positions match TRBD2. The CDR3 consists of 15 residues. V shed 2 bases, J shed 1 base, and the junction held 1 base outside the gene matches. Looked up from germline, CDR1 is MNHNS and CDR2 is SASEGT. In DNA, the CDR3 is TGTGCCAGCAGTGAACTAGCGGGGGTCCAAGAGACCCAGTACTTC. Its translation is CASSELAGVQETQYF.

The chain joins TRBV10-3 to TRBJ2-5; D is perhaps TRBD2 (6 bases). Trimming stripped 4 bases from V and 1 base from J, with 7 bases between. This CDR3 is built from 13 residues. Germline CDR1 ENHRY, CDR2 SYGVKD. DNA of the CDR3: TGTGCCATCAGTGCTAGCGTCCAAGAGACCCAGTACTTC. Its protein product is CAISASVQETQYF.

The V and J genes are TRBV27 and TRBJ1-5, with a tentative D call TRBD1 (6 bases). V lost 5 bases and J 6 bases, leaving 14 bases between the germline ends. Germline V gene data show CDR1 as MNHEY and CDR2 as SMNVEV (reference sequence). The CDR3 runs 14 residues. CDR3 amino acids: CASSPDRPGQPQHF. As DNA, the CDR3 is TGTGCCAGCAGTCCCGACAGGCCGGGTCAGCCCCAGCATTTT.

The chain employs TRBV6-6 and TRBJ2-3; 8 nucleotides match TRBD2. This CDR3 has 16 amino acids. Germline V gene sequence: CDR1 MNHNY, CDR2 SVGAGI (reference sequence). Losses at the gene ends were 5 bases for V and 2 bases for J; bases not matched to a gene: 9. CDR3 amino acids: CASSRYRGGHTDTQYF. CDR3 bases: TGTGCCAGCAGTCGGTATCGGGGGGGCCACACAGATACGCAGTATTTT.

V and J are TRBV7-6 and TRBJ1-1; TRBD1 matches at 7 bases. The V segment lost 4 bases and the J segment 11 bases; nucleotides outside the gene matches: 10. CDR3 length: 13 residues. Germline CDR1 and CDR2: SGHVS and FNYEAQ. DNA of the CDR3: TGTGCCAGCAGCTCCTCCGGGACAGAGGCCGCTTTCTTT. It codes for CASSSSGTEAAFF.

This clone was seen just once. The rearrangement uses TRBV7-2 and TRBJ2-2; 7 bases are shared with TRBD2. Germline CDR1 reads SGHTA; CDR2 reads FQGNSA. The CDR3 runs 15 residues. The J segment lost 4 bases and the V segment lost 2 bases, leaving 4 bases of the junction unmatched. The CDR3 spells CASSLSPSGTGELFF. For the CDR3, the DNA is TGTGCCAGCAGCTTAAGTCCTAGCGGCACCGGGGAGCTGTTTTTT.

This sequence joins TRBV5-1 and TRBJ2-7; a weak D match, TRBD2 (5 bases). The V end was cut by 2 bases, the J end by 6 bases, with 15 bases between. In germline, CDR1 is SGHRS, CDR2 YFSETQ. The CDR3 is 14 residues long. This chain's CDR3 is CASSFARGPVEQYF. The CDR3 DNA reads as TGCGCCAGCAGCTTTGCCCGGGGTCCGGTCGAGCAGTACTTC.

V is TRBV11-2 and J is TRBJ2-1, with TRBD2 matching over 12 bases. There are 19 residues in the CDR3. The germline CDR1 and CDR2 sequences are SGHAT and FQNNGV. J lost 15 bases, V lost 4 bases, and 25 bases had no gene match. CDR3 region: CASSSNYRLAGVTSIGMFF. The CDR3 bases are TGTGCCAGCAGCTCCAATTACCGACTAGCGGGGGTTACCTCAATAGGGATGTTCTTC.

This chain links TRBV7-9 with TRBJ1-1, with a possible D match to TRBD1 (5 bases). CDR3 size: 12 residues. Per germline, CDR1 SEHNR and CDR2 FQNEAQ (reference sequence). The V and J ends lost 5 bases and 10 bases respectively, with 14 bases between them. The CDR3 reads CASSPSRDPAFF. The CDR3 DNA reads TGTGCCAGCAGCCCCTCCAGGGATCCAGCTTTCTTT.

The rearrangement uses TRBV29-1 and TRBJ1-5; no clear D gene. Looked up from germline, CDR1 is SQVTM and CDR2 is ANQGSEA. V lost 7 bases and J lost 5, with 12 bases in between. CDR3 length equals 12 residues. Here the CDR3 reads CSASEGDQPQHF. The DNA for the CDR3 is TGCAGCGCCAGTGAAGGAGATCAGCCCCAGCATTTT.

The chain employs TRBV6-1 and TRBJ2-3, with TRBD1 matching 7 bases. Per the germline V gene, CDR1 is MNHNS and CDR2 is SASEGT. This CDR3 is built from 15 residues. V was clipped by 2 bases and J by 0 bases; unmatched bases: 2. The CDR3, as DNA: TGTGCCAGCAGTGAAATGGGACAGAGCACAGATACGCAGTATTTT. It translates to CASSEMGQSTDTQYF.

The chain uses TRBV11-2 and TRBJ2-7; tentatively, D is TRBD2 (6 bases). Germline assignment: CDR1 SGHAT and CDR2 FQNNGV. The CDR3 covers 14 residues. V dropped 1 base and J dropped 5 bases, with 12 bases sitting between them. Here the CDR3 reads CASSLGLASNEQYF. CDR3 nucleotides: TGTGCCAGCAGCTTAGGTCTAGCGTCGAACGAGCAGTACTTC.

CDR3 sequence reads: CASSVALEESQETQYF. DNA of the CDR3: TGTGCCAGCAGCGTAGCTCTAGAGGAGTCCCAAGAGACCCAGTACTTC. The chain links TRBV9 to TRBJ2-5; no reliable D call. Trimming took off 0 bases at V and 1 base at J, with 13 bases between the two ends. The CDR3 consists of 16 residues. The germline V gene has CDR1 SGDLS and CDR2 YYNGEE.

V is TRBV9 and J is TRBJ1-2, with 7 bases that match TRBD1. The CDR3 is 15 residues long. J gave up 3 bases and V 3 bases, and 8 bases lay outside the gene matches. Germline-derived CDR1 and CDR2 are SGDLS and YYNGEE. The CDR3 coding sequence is TGTGCCAGCAGCGGAGGGGGCAGGACAGACTATGGCTACACCTTC. This codes for CASSGGGRTDYGYTF.

This clone was found a few times. The chain employs TRBV7-2 and TRBJ2-2, with 9 bases aligning to TRBD2. Unmatched junction bases numbered 3, after V lost 4 bases and J lost 3 bases. The CDR3 runs 15 residues. Germline V gene sequence: CDR1 SGHTA, CDR2 FQGNSA. CDR3 nucleotides: TGTGCCAGCAGCTCGCGGGGGGGCCACACCGGGGAGCTGTTTTTT. It codes for CASSSRGGHTGELFF.

The V and J genes are TRBV12-5 and TRBJ1-4; TRBD1 is a possible D gene (5 bases). CDR1 is LGHNT and CDR2 is FRNRAP in the germline V gene. The CDR3 runs to 14 residues. The CDR3 spells CARMGGETNEKLFF. CDR3 sequence (DNA): TGTGCCCGAATGGGGGGGGAAACTAATGAAAAACTGTTTTTT.

V usage is TRBV5-1 and J usage is TRBJ2-5; TRBD1 agrees at 12 bases. CDR3 length: 18 residues. With V trimmed by 4 bases and J by 4 bases, 14 bases remained unmatched. Looked up from germline, CDR1 is SGHRS and CDR2 is YFSETQ. The CDR3 sequence is CASSLNWDRGRDGETQYF. DNA of the CDR3: TGCGCCAGCAGCCTAAACTGGGACAGGGGGCGCGATGGAGAGACCCAGTACTTC.

J is TRBJ2-7 and V is TRBV5-4, with TRBD2 as a possible D gene (6 bases). Trimming took off 4 bases at V and 1 base at J, with 12 bases between the two ends. Germline V gives CDR1 SGHNT, CDR2 YYREEE (reference sequence). CDR3 length: 14 amino acids. The DNA for the CDR3 is TGTGCCAGCAGCACCGGGACTTTATCCTACGAGCAGTACTTC. Amino acid sequence: CASSTGTLSYEQYF.

The chain combines TRBV7-6 with TRBJ2-5; 8 nucleotides line up with TRBD1. With 1 base clipped from V and 4 bases from J, the junction kept 5 bases outside the gene matches. The germline CDR1 and CDR2 sequences are SGHVS and FNYEAQ. The CDR3 consists of 15 residues. The CDR3 DNA sequence: TGTGCCAGCAGCTTAGGGACAGGGCAGAGAGAGACCCAGTACTTC. This gives the protein CASSLGTGQRETQYF.

This clone was detected only once. The chain employs TRBV18 and TRBJ1-2; 8 bases are shared with TRBD1. The CDR3 sequence is 13 residues long. The germline CDR1 and CDR2 sequences are KGHSH and LQKENI. V gave up 8 bases and J gave up 5 bases; unmatched junction bases: 7. DNA for the CDR3: TGTGCCAGCCAGACTCAGGGGGCTTATGGCTACACCTTC. This codes for CASQTQGAYGYTF.

The rearrangement uses TRBV18 and TRBJ1-5; a possible D gene is TRBD1 (5 bases). Trimming removed 4 bases at V and 0 bases at J, with 7 bases between. Germline V lookup: CDR1 KGHSH, CDR2 LQKENI. The CDR3 runs to 14 residues. CDR3 loop: CASSLQDSNQPQHF. The DNA of the CDR3 is TGTGCCAGCTCACTACAGGATAGCAATCAGCCCCAGCATTTT.

The chain has TRBV5-6 and TRBJ1-5; 8 nucleotides line up with TRBD1. V trimming: 4 bases; J trimming: 4 bases; junction bases outside the gene matches: 1. The germline V gene encodes CDR1 SGHDT and CDR2 YYEEEE. The CDR3 runs to 13 residues. In nucleotides, the CDR3 is TGTGCCAGCAGCCGGACAGGGAATCAGCCCCAGCATTTT. Translating gives CASSRTGNQPQHF.

In its sample, this clone was seen once. The rearrangement joins TRBV6-5 to TRBJ2-1, with 10 bases matching TRBD1. The germline CDR1 and CDR2 sequences are MNHEY and SVGAGI. The CDR3 is 15 amino acids. With 5 bases clipped from V and 4 bases from J, the junction kept 5 bases outside the gene matches. The DNA of the CDR3 is TGTGCCAGCAGTACCGGGACAGGGGTATACAATGAGCAGTTCTTC. Protein product: CASSTGTGVYNEQFF.

This chain uses TRBV15 with TRBJ2-3, with TRBD2 matching 8 bases. Germline V gene sequence: CDR1 LNHNV, CDR2 YYDKDF (reference sequence). CDR3 length equals 17 residues. Trimming removed 1 base from V and 7 bases from J; junction bases left unmatched: 13. CDR3 nucleotide sequence: TGTGCCACCAGCAGAGCCGGGGGTGCGGGGGGCTTAAATACGCAGTATTTT. As protein: CATSRAGGAGGLNTQYF.

The CDR3 sequence is CASSKNLGGNEKLFF. DNA for the CDR3: TGTGCCAGTAGTAAGAATCTCGGGGGGAATGAAAAACTGTTTTTT. The chain couples TRBV19 to TRBJ1-4; D possibly corresponds to TRBD1 (5 bases). Germline loops: CDR1 LNHDA, CDR2 SQIVND (reference sequence). V gave up 4 bases and J gave up 5 bases, with 14 bases separating them. This CDR3 has 15 amino acids. Drawing the rest from reference TRBV19 and TRBJ1-4, the complete variable domain is DGGITQSPKYLFRKEGQNVTLSCEQNLNHDAMYWYRQDPGQGLRLIYYSQIVNDFQKGDIAEGYSVSREKKESFPLTVTSAQKNPTAFYLCASSKNLGGNEKLFFGSGTQLSVL.

The chain is built from TRBV6-1 and TRBJ1-1; 8 positions match TRBD1. V lost 4 bases to trimming and J lost 5 bases; unmatched junction nucleotides: 6. The CDR3 length is 14 residues. CDR1 and CDR2 from the germline V gene are MNHNS and SASEGT. The CDR3 DNA is TGTGCCAGCAGTGGGCAGGGGGCAGGAACTGAAGCTTTCTTT. Translation: CASSGQGAGTEAFF.

This clone was counted a single time. V is TRBV11-3 and J is TRBJ1-4; the D gene is possibly TRBD1 (5 bases). Germline V gene sequence: CDR1 SGHNT, CDR2 YENEEA. The V gene lost 4 bases and the J gene lost 7 bases, with 16 bases spanning the gap. CDR3 length equals 15 residues. The CDR3 bases are TGTGCCAGCAGCTCTGCAGGGTTTTATGGTGAAAAACTGTTTTTT. Amino acids: CASSSAGFYGEKLFF.

The chain links TRBV19 to TRBJ1-4; D is ambiguous. The V gene lost 5 bases and the J gene lost 6 bases, with 10 bases spanning the gap. The CDR3 totals 13 residues. The germline V gene encodes CDR1 LNHDA and CDR2 SQIVND (reference sequence). The CDR3 here is CASSQVKDEKLFF. The DNA for the CDR3 is TGTGCCAGTAGTCAGGTTAAGGATGAAAAACTGTTTTTT. Based on the CDR3 plus reference TRBV19 and TRBJ1-4, the full variable domain is DGGITQSPKYLFRKEGQNVTLSCEQNLNHDAMYWYRQDPGQGLRLIYYSQIVNDFQKGDIAEGYSVSREKKESFPLTVTSAQKNPTAFYLCASSQVKDEKLFFGSGTQLSVL.

The gene calls are TRBV9 and TRBJ2-1, with TRBD2 identical over 7 bases. The ends lost 3 bases at V and 6 bases at J; junction bases unmatched: 6. The germline V gene has CDR1 SGDLS and CDR2 YYNGEE. The CDR3 is made up of 14 amino acids. The CDR3 sequence is CASSAGGSPNEQFF. DNA of the CDR3: TGTGCCAGCAGCGCCGGGGGGTCCCCCAATGAGCAGTTCTTC.

Here the CDR3 reads CASSLALGPSYEQYF. CDR3 sequence (DNA): TGTGCCAGCAGCTTAGCGCTGGGCCCTTCCTACGAGCAGTACTTC. V gene TRBV7-2 combines with J gene TRBJ2-7; D is unclear. The ends were cut back, 0 bases at V and 1 base at J, with 10 bases in the middle. Per the germline V gene, CDR1 is SGHTA and CDR2 is FQGNSA. The CDR3 is 15 amino acids.

This chain links TRBV11-3 with TRBJ1-1, with 9 bases that match TRBD1. Losses at the gene ends were 5 bases for V and 4 bases for J; bases not matched to a gene: 8. The V gene's germline CDR1 is SGHNT and CDR2 YENEEA. The CDR3 extends over 15 amino acids. The CDR3, as DNA: TGTGCCAGCAGCGCCCCGGGACAGGGTGTCACTGAAGCTTTCTTT. Translation gives CASSAPGQGVTEAFF.